In this sample, the clone carrying this T cell receptor (beta chain) turned up a few times. Its antigen is not identified. The record originates from a study of T cell responses to AZD1222 COVID-19 vaccine. Study-wide findings and caveats: An increase in Spike-specific TCR breadth and depth was observed after two AZD1222 doses.

This table comes from immunoSEQ multiplex PCR, and its TCRdb copy is limited to in-frame clones, with some not included. The repertoire holds around 100,000 clones, with more than 75% as singletons. This CDR3 contains 14 residues. The germline gives CDR1 LNHDA, CDR2 SQIVND (reference sequence). V shed 4 bases and J shed 6 bases, with 15 bases lying between them. The chain carries TRBV19 and TRBJ1-1; D is unclear. The TCR comes from an adult who received the MenACWY meningococcal vaccine as a control. The sample in question was peripheral blood, obtained 28 days after the second dose of the MenACWY control vaccine. The chain's CDR3 is CASSTTWGVSEAFF. The DNA for the CDR3 is TGTGCCAGTAGTACGACATGGGGAGTCTCTGAAGCTTTCTTT.